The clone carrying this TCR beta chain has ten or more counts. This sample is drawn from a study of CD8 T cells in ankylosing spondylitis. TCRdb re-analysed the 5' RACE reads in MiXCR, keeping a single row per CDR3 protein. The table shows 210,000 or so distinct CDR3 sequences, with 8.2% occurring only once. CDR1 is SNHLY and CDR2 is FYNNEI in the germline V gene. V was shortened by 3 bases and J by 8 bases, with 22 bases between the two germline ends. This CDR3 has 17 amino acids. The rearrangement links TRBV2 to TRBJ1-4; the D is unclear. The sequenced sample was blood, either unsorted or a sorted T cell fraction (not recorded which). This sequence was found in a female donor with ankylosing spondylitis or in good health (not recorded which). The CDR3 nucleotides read TGTGCCAGCAGTGACTCGAACCCGGGCTATGCGGACGAAAAACTGTTTTTT. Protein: CASSDSNPGYADEKLFF.